These 23 T cell receptor beta chains came from one sample sequenced in a study of T-cell reconstitution after alpha-beta-depleted transplantation in children. Unique molecular identifiers featured in how the TCRbeta library was prepared. Via MiXCR, TCRdb re-called the PCR reads, giving one row per CDR3 protein. The sample contains around 500,000 distinct CDR3 sequences, around 13% of which appear only once. The sequences come from PBMCs from the stem cell graft donor, collected from the stem cell graft. These receptors were obtained from a human donor who donated a stem cell graft to a child with combined immunodeficiency.

This clonotype was recorded at least ten times. The rearrangement joins TRBV12-3 or TRBV12-4 to TRBJ2-7; TRBD2 matches at 9 bases. J lost 1 base, V lost 7 bases, and 2 bases had no gene match. The CDR3 length is 13 residues. Here the CDR3 reads CASMAGGSYEQYF. DNA for the CDR3: TGTGCCAGCATGGCGGGGGGGTCCTACGAGCAGTACTTC.

This clonotype was observed a handful of times. The chain is built from TRBV9 and TRBJ2-2; 9 bases match TRBD1. V was pared by 1 base and J by 4 bases, with 17 bases of the junction left unmatched. Germline V gives CDR1 SGDLS, CDR2 YYNGEE. The CDR3 runs 20 residues. The CDR3 nucleotides read TGTGCCAGCAGCGTATCGCTAGCCCATGACAGGGGGTCGTCCACCGGGGAGCTGTTTTTT. Amino acid sequence: CASSVSLAHDRGSSTGELFF.

This clonotype was seen ten or more times. The CDR3 protein is CSAIGGLISYEQYF. CDR3 coding DNA: TGCAGTGCTATCGGGGGATTGATCTCCTACGAGCAGTACTTC. V usage is TRBV20-1 and J usage is TRBJ2-7, with D possibly being TRBD2 (6 bases). This CDR3 is 14 amino acids long. Trimming pared 4 bases from V and 0 bases from J, leaving 13 bases between. In germline, CDR1 is DFQATT, CDR2 SNEGSKA (reference sequence).

This clonotype was picked up many times. The chain combines TRBV27 with TRBJ2-5, with D possibly TRBD1 on 5 matching bases. The CDR3 spans 14 residues. Germline CDR1 MNHEY, CDR2 SMNVEV (reference sequence). Trimming left V 3 bases short and J 2 bases short, with 10 bases between. The CDR3: CASSLTASQETQYF. The CDR3 DNA reads as TGTGCCAGCAGTTTGACAGCGTCTCAAGAGACCCAGTACTTC.

This CDR3 reads CASSQGRSGGNTGELFF. For the CDR3, the DNA is TGTGCCAGCAGCCAAGGCCGGAGCGGGGGGAACACCGGGGAGCTGTTTTTT. V is TRBV4-2 and J is TRBJ2-2; 8 nucleotides line up with TRBD2. The CDR3 has 17 amino acids. The trim removed 1 base at V and 1 base at J, leaving 5 bases unmatched. Per the germline V gene, CDR1 is LGHNA and CDR2 is YNFKEQ.

This clonotype was counted a few times. The chain recombines TRBV5-4 with TRBJ2-7; 7 bases match TRBD1. This CDR3 contains 15 residues. From germline, CDR1 is SGHNT and CDR2 YYREEE (reference sequence). The V and J ends lost 5 bases and 3 bases, in that order; junction bases with no gene match: 11. CDR3 loop: CASRLRGLTIYEQYF. The CDR3 nucleotides read TGTGCCAGCAGATTGAGGGGGCTTACAATCTACGAGCAGTACTTC.

The chain has TRBV27 and TRBJ2-1; D may be TRBD1 (6 bases). Germline CDR1 and CDR2: MNHEY and SMNVEV (reference sequence). V shed 1 base and J shed 1 base, with 14 bases lying between them. This CDR3 spans 17 amino acids. In DNA form, the CDR3 reads TGTGCCAGCAGTTTATTCCAGGGGAGTTTATCCTACAATGAGCAGTTCTTC. It codes for CASSLFQGSLSYNEQFF.

Ten or more counts support this clonotype. Compared with germline, one end of the junction differs, possibly owing to a read error. The V and J genes are TRBV12-3 or TRBV12-4 and TRBJ2-1, with 11 positions matching TRBD2. CDR3 length: 11 residues. The CDR3 is CASTGETSGDF. The CDR3 DNA is TGTGCCAGCACCGGAGAGACTAGCGGGGACTTC.

This clonotype was recorded a few times. DNA for the CDR3: TGTGCCAGCAGTTACTCAGACAGCACAATCCAGCCCCAGCATTTT. Translated: CASSYSDSTIQPQHF. The gene calls are TRBV6-5 and TRBJ1-5; D perhaps matches TRBD1 (5 bases). Trimming took 0 bases from V and 7 from J, leaving 13 bases between them. The CDR3 has 15 amino acids. Per the germline V gene, CDR1 is MNHEY and CDR2 is SVGAGI.

This clonotype was detected ten times or more. The chain couples TRBV29-1 to TRBJ2-2; a weak D match, TRBD1 (6 bases). Trimming shortened V by 6 bases and J by 0 bases, and 14 bases separated the two germline ends. The CDR3 totals 15 residues. Per the germline V gene, CDR1 is SQVTM and CDR2 is ANQGSEA. This chain's CDR3 is CSVADRTPNTGELFF. The CDR3 nucleotides read TGCAGCGTAGCTGACAGGACACCGAACACCGGGGAGCTGTTTTTT.

This clonotype was detected only a few times. The gene calls are TRBV7-8 and TRBJ1-2, with D maybe TRBD1 (5 bases). V was trimmed by 5 bases and J by 5 bases, leaving 18 bases between them. The CDR3 contains 15 residues. CDR1 is SGHVS and CDR2 is FQNEAQ in the germline V gene. The CDR3 nucleotides read TGTGCCAGCAGCCAGGGTTATGATGCCCCATATGGCTACACCTTC. This gives the protein CASSQGYDAPYGYTF. Supplemented by reference TRBV7-8 and TRBJ1-2, the full variable domain reads GAGVSQSPRYKVAKRGQDVALRCDPISGHVSLFWYQQALGQGPEFLTYFQNEAQLDKSGLPSDRFFAERPEGSVSTLKIQRTQQEDSAVYLCASSQGYDAPYGYTFGSGTRLTVV.

This clonotype was counted at least ten times. This rearrangement joins TRBV12-3 or TRBV12-4 to TRBJ2-5, with 11 bases matching TRBD2. Unmatched junction bases numbered 8, after V lost 6 bases and J lost 5 bases. The CDR3 extends over 15 amino acids. Here the CDR3 DNA reads TGTGCCAGCAGAATTAGCGGGAGGGCCGTCGAGACCCAGTACTTC. This gives the protein CASRISGRAVETQYF.

A remark on this clonotype: One junction end does not reproduce the germline sequence, and a read error may be involved. V and J are TRBV20-1 and TRBJ2-1, with 10 bases matching TRBD2. Looked up from germline, CDR1 is DFQATT and CDR2 is SNEGSKA (reference sequence). This CDR3 has 17 amino acids. The CDR3 nucleotides read TGCTGTGCTAGAGGCCCTGAAACTAGCGGGGTTTGGGATGAGCAGTTCTTC. It encodes CCARGPETSGVWDEQFF.

Only a few counts were recorded for this clonotype. The chain combines TRBV27 with TRBJ2-2, with a possible D match to TRBD1 (6 bases). The CDR3 contains 14 residues. The V end lost 8 bases, the J end lost 5 bases, and 15 bases lay between the germline ends. Germline CDR1 is MNHEY and CDR2 is SMNVEV (reference sequence). CDR3 in DNA: TGTGCCAGCGCAACAGGGTTTGGGACCGGGGAGCTGTTTTTT. This translates into CASATGFGTGELFF.

Notes on this clonotype: A junction end diverges from the germline sequence, so it may reflect a read error. This rearrangement joins TRBV29-1 to TRBJ2-3; weak D call: TRBD2 (7 bases). There are 12 residues in the CDR3. Germline loops: CDR1 SQVTM, CDR2 ANQGSEA. As DNA, the CDR3 is TGCAGCGTTGCGGGGGGCGGAGATGCGCAGTATTTT. The encoded protein is CSVAGGGDAQYF.

This clonotype was detected only once. The chain has TRBV29-1 and TRBJ1-4; 9 bases align to TRBD1. The V gene end was trimmed by 4 bases and the J gene end by 3 bases; junction bases not matched to a gene: 3. CDR1 is SQVTM and CDR2 is ANQGSEA in the germline V gene. The CDR3 has 14 residues. Here the CDR3 reads CSVGQGVANEKLFF. CDR3 DNA sequence: TGCAGCGTTGGACAGGGGGTTGCTAATGAAAAACTGTTTTTT.

This clonotype has more than one count but fewer than ten. The chain recombines TRBV9 with TRBJ2-1; D unresolved. CDR3 length: 15 amino acids. Trimming left V 10 bases short and J 0 bases short, with 17 bases between. The germline gives CDR1 SGDLS, CDR2 YYNGEE. CDR3 bases: TGTGCCTCAACCCCGGGCCAACCCTCCTACAATGAGCAGTTCTTC. Its translation is CASTPGQPSYNEQFF.

This clonotype occurred many times. The chain combines TRBV5-1 with TRBJ2-4, with 9 nucleotides matching TRBD1. J was trimmed by 6 bases and V by 0 bases; bases with no gene match: 4. CDR3 length: 15 amino acids. Germline CDR1 is SGHRS and CDR2 is YFSETQ. In DNA form, the CDR3 reads TGCGCCAGCAGCTTGGCCCAGACAGGGGGAAACATTCAGTACTTC. It codes for CASSLAQTGGNIQYF.

This clonotype was recorded many times. This chain links TRBV12-3 or TRBV12-4 with TRBJ2-1; 8 bases match TRBD1. This CDR3 contains 15 residues. After removal of 3 bases from V and 2 bases from J, the junction contained 3 bases not matched to a gene. The CDR3 nucleotides are TGTGCCAGCAGTTTTAGGGACAGGACCTACAATGAGCAGTTCTTC. Its translation is CASSFRDRTYNEQFF.

The sample holds a few counts of this clonotype. The CDR3 nucleotides read TGTGCCACTACTTCTCGGGGCAGGGCATACGAGCAGTACTTC. It specifies CATTSRGRAYEQYF. The rearrangement uses TRBV10-3 and TRBJ2-7; possibly TRBD1 or TRBD2 for D (5 bases each). Germline V gene data show CDR1 as ENHRY and CDR2 as SYGVKD. CDR3 length: 14 amino acids. V dropped 10 bases and J dropped 4 bases, with 20 bases sitting between them.

V usage is TRBV12-3 or TRBV12-4 and J usage is TRBJ1-5, with D unresolved. V lost 5 bases to trimming and J lost 4 bases, with 9 bases between them. The CDR3 contains 13 residues. CDR3 in amino acids: CASSPVRNQPQHF. The CDR3 coding sequence is TGTGCCAGCAGTCCAGTGAGAAATCAGCCCCAGCATTTT.

V and J are TRBV20-1 and TRBJ2-7; TRBD1 is a possible D gene (6 bases). The germline V gene encodes CDR1 DFQATT and CDR2 SNEGSKA (reference sequence). V lost 6 bases, J lost 0 bases, and 18 bases lay in between. The CDR3 sequence is 15 residues long. The CDR3 protein is CSAAPGHAPSYEQYF. The CDR3 DNA sequence: TGCAGTGCAGCACCGGGACACGCTCCCTCCTACGAGCAGTACTTC.

The chain recombines TRBV11-1 with TRBJ2-1; 8 bases line up with TRBD2. CDR3 length equals 14 residues. Germline V lookup: CDR1 SGHAT, CDR2 FQDESV (reference sequence). V trimming: 5 bases; J trimming: 3 bases; junction bases outside the gene matches: 3. CDR3 in amino acids: CASSQRGNYNEQFF. DNA for the CDR3: TGTGCCAGCAGCCAGCGGGGGAACTACAATGAGCAGTTCTTC.